Listed below are T cell receptor beta chains from one sample, sequenced in a study of neurological immune-mediated disorders. TCRdb re-called the 5' RACE reads through MiXCR, storing one row per CDR3 protein. The sample contains approximately 60,000 distinct CDR3 sequences, roughly 4.4% of which appear only once. The sample taken for sequencing was PBMCs. The receptors shown here come from a man aged 45 to 65 with multiple sclerosis. CDR3s include the opening cysteine and the closing phenylalanine or tryptophan. The D gene is left open where the match is weak. Rows give clone size only sometimes, using once, few, many, or a class for an expanded clone.

d_call: TRBD2
v_call: TRBV6-6
j_call: TRBJ2-7
clone_size: many
cdr3_aa: CASSYLAGEGEQYF
cdr3_nt: TGTGCCAGCAGTTACCTAGCGGGGGAGGGAGAGCAGTACTTC

d_call: NA
v_call: TRBV25-1
j_call: TRBJ1-1
clone_size: few
cdr3_aa: CASIGVRSSAGPEAFF
cdr3_nt: TGTGCCAGCATCGGGGTTCGATCTTCGGCGGGACCTGAAGCTTTCTTT

d_call: NA
v_call: TRBV11-1
j_call: TRBJ2-1
clone_size: many
cdr3_aa: CASSFERQQYNEQFF
cdr3_nt: TGTGCCAGCAGCTTTGAGCGCCAACAATACAATGAGCAGTTCTTC

d_call: NA
v_call: TRBV2
j_call: TRBJ1-3
clone_size: few
cdr3_aa: CASSEEGNSGNTIYF
cdr3_nt: TGTGCCAGCAGTGAAGAAGGGAACTCTGGAAACACCATATATTTT

d_call: TRBD2
v_call: TRBV7-3
j_call: TRBJ2-1
clone_size: many
cdr3_aa: CASSFLQAGAHNEQFF
cdr3_nt: TGTGCCAGCAGCTTTCTGCAAGCGGGGGCACACAATGAGCAGTTCTTC

d_call: NA
v_call: TRBV20-1
j_call: TRBJ2-3
clone_size: many
cdr3_aa: CSARVGTSTDTQYF
cdr3_nt: TGCAGTGCTAGAGTCGGGACTAGCACAGATACGCAGTATTTT

d_call: NA
v_call: TRBV3-1
j_call: TRBJ1-2
clone_size: many
cdr3_aa: CASSLRGDYGYTF
cdr3_nt: TGTGCCAGCAGCCTGAGGGGGGATTACGGCTACACCTTC

d_call: NA
v_call: TRBV12-3/TRBV12-4
j_call: TRBJ2-1
clone_size: NA
cdr3_aa: CASRLAQPLGQFF
cdr3_nt: TGTGCCAGCAGGCTAGCACAGCCCCTCGGGCAGTTCTTC

d_call: NA
v_call: TRBV4-1
j_call: TRBJ1-1
clone_size: many
cdr3_aa: CASSRSAPGRVNTEAFF
cdr3_nt: TGCGCCAGCAGCCGATCGGCCCCGGGAAGGGTTAACACTGAAGCTTTCTTT

d_call: TRBD1
v_call: TRBV15
j_call: TRBJ1-1
clone_size: NA
cdr3_aa: CATSLGGMNTEAFF
cdr3_nt: TGTGCCACCAGCCTAGGGGGCATGAACACTGAAGCTTTCTTT

d_call: TRBD2
v_call: TRBV6-2/TRBV6-3
j_call: TRBJ2-1
clone_size: few
cdr3_aa: CASSALGRGNEQFF
cdr3_nt: TGTGCCAGCAGTGCCCTAGGGAGGGGCAATGAGCAGTTCTTC

d_call: NA
v_call: TRBV12-3/TRBV12-4
j_call: TRBJ2-7
clone_size: few
cdr3_aa: CASSHGRSGFSEQYF
cdr3_nt: TGTGCCAGCAGTCACGGCAGATCAGGGTTCTCCGAGCAGTACTTC

d_call: TRBD1
v_call: TRBV20-1
j_call: TRBJ1-4
clone_size: NA
cdr3_aa: CSARGQATGMVKLFF
cdr3_nt: TGCAGTGCCCGCGGACAGGCTACGGGGATGGTAAAACTGTTTTTT

d_call: NA
v_call: TRBV15
j_call: TRBJ1-1
clone_size: few
cdr3_aa: CATSRDQTEEAFF
cdr3_nt: TGTGCCACCAGCAGAGATCAGACAGAAGAAGCTTTCTTT

d_call: NA
v_call: TRBV6-2/TRBV6-3
j_call: TRBJ2-2
clone_size: few
cdr3_aa: CASSSTRDGELFF
cdr3_nt: TGTGCCAGCAGTTCGACAAGGGACGGGGAGCTGTTTTTT

d_call: TRBD1
v_call: TRBV7-2
j_call: TRBJ1-6
clone_size: many
cdr3_aa: CASSVQGLQTPLHF
cdr3_nt: TGTGCCAGCAGCGTACAGGGGTTACAAACCCCCCTCCACTTT

d_call: NA
v_call: TRBV6-6
j_call: TRBJ1-5
clone_size: many
cdr3_aa: CASSYSTKSPDSNQPQHF
cdr3_nt: TGTGCCAGCAGTTACTCTACCAAGAGCCCCGATAGCAATCAGCCCCAGCATTTT

d_call: NA
v_call: TRBV5-1
j_call: TRBJ1-1
clone_size: many
cdr3_aa: CASSLVGGGNPGAFF
cdr3_nt: TGCGCCAGCAGCTTGGTAGGAGGAGGCAATCCGGGGGCTTTCTTT

d_call: NA
v_call: TRBV12-3/TRBV12-4
j_call: TRBJ2-5
clone_size: many
cdr3_aa: CASSLEGGGAETQYF
cdr3_nt: TGTGCCAGCAGTTTGGAAGGCGGTGGAGCGGAGACCCAGTACTTC

d_call: TRBD1
v_call: TRBV20-1
j_call: TRBJ1-5
clone_size: many
cdr3_aa: CSALQGFRDQPQHF
cdr3_nt: TGCAGTGCTTTACAGGGGTTTAGGGATCAGCCCCAGCATTTT

d_call: NA
v_call: TRBV5-6
j_call: TRBJ1-1
clone_size: many
cdr3_aa: CASSFRERRTEAFF
cdr3_nt: TGTGCCAGCAGCTTCAGGGAGAGGAGGACTGAAGCTTTCTTT

d_call: NA
v_call: TRBV5-5
j_call: TRBJ2-5
clone_size: many
cdr3_aa: CASSPTGRETQYF
cdr3_nt: TGTGCCAGCAGCCCAACAGGGAGGGAGACCCAGTACTTC

d_call: NA
v_call: TRBV18
j_call: TRBJ2-7
clone_size: NA
cdr3_aa: CASSPDASYEQYF
cdr3_nt: TGTGCCAGCTCACCAGACGCGTCCTACGAGCAGTACTTC

d_call: NA
v_call: TRBV12-3/TRBV12-4
j_call: TRBJ1-5
clone_size: NA
cdr3_aa: CASSFRQGGDQPQNF
cdr3_nt: TGTGCCAGCAGTTTTCGGCAGGGTGGTGATCAGCCCCAGAATTTT

d_call: TRBD2
v_call: TRBV24-1
j_call: TRBJ2-1
clone_size: few
cdr3_aa: CATSDPWGDPGLAGVPEQFF
cdr3_nt: TGTGCCACCAGTGACCCCTGGGGGGACCCGGGACTAGCGGGAGTACCTGAGCAGTTCTTC

d_call: NA
v_call: TRBV3-1
j_call: TRBJ2-7
clone_size: NA
cdr3_aa: CASSPNGRAYEQYF
cdr3_nt: TGTGCCAGCAGCCCGAACGGCAGGGCGTACGAGCAGTACTTC

d_call: NA
v_call: TRBV5-5
j_call: TRBJ1-5
clone_size: many
cdr3_aa: CASSLYGGVGQPQHF
cdr3_nt: TGTGCCAGCAGCTTGTACGGGGGCGTGGGTCAGCCCCAGCATTTT

d_call: NA
v_call: TRBV4-1
j_call: TRBJ2-2
clone_size: many
cdr3_aa: CASSQERLAGPNTGELFF
cdr3_nt: TGCGCCAGCAGCCAAGAACGGCTGGCGGGCCCGAACACCGGGGAGCTGTTTTTT

d_call: TRBD1
v_call: TRBV5-1
j_call: TRBJ1-5
clone_size: many
cdr3_aa: CASSLTGGDQPQHF
cdr3_nt: TGCGCCAGCAGCTTGACAGGGGGCGATCAGCCCCAGCATTTT

d_call: NA
v_call: TRBV20-1
j_call: TRBJ2-2
clone_size: NA
cdr3_aa: CSARDHLNTGELFF
cdr3_nt: TGCAGTGCTAGAGATCATCTAAACACCGGGGAGCTGTTTTTT

d_call: NA
v_call: TRBV20-1
j_call: TRBJ1-5
clone_size: NA
cdr3_aa: CSGGGGIDQPQHF
cdr3_nt: TGCAGTGGGGGCGGAGGGATCGATCAGCCCCAGCATTTT

d_call: TRBD1
v_call: TRBV12-3/TRBV12-4
j_call: TRBJ1-5
clone_size: many
cdr3_aa: CASKGARQPQHF
cdr3_nt: TGTGCCAGCAAGGGGGCAAGGCAGCCCCAGCATTTT

d_call: TRBD1
v_call: TRBV4-1
j_call: TRBJ2-7
clone_size: many
cdr3_aa: CASSQEGGQSYEQYF
cdr3_nt: TGCGCCAGCAGCCAAGAAGGGGGACAGTCCTACGAGCAGTACTTC

d_call: NA
v_call: TRBV6-6
j_call: TRBJ2-3
clone_size: many
cdr3_aa: CASSYWDGSTDTQYF
cdr3_nt: TGTGCCAGCAGTTACTGGGACGGAAGCACAGATACGCAGTATTTT

d_call: TRBD2
v_call: TRBV20-1
j_call: TRBJ2-1
clone_size: many
cdr3_aa: CSARAIGLAGPSYNEQFF
cdr3_nt: TGCAGTGCTAGAGCCATCGGACTAGCGGGACCCTCCTACAATGAGCAGTTCTTC

d_call: NA
v_call: TRBV29-1
j_call: TRBJ2-5
clone_size: NA
cdr3_aa: CSVEEALGVQETQYF
cdr3_nt: TGCAGCGTTGAAGAAGCACTTGGCGTCCAAGAGACCCAGTACTTC